This T cell receptor beta chain is drawn from a study of OX40 agonist ivuxolimab in advanced cancers. Turning to the study itself: In this trial design, patients received ivuxolimab intravenously at 0.01 to 10 mg/kg every 2 weeks. Each dose-escalation patient presented with hepatocellular carcinoma, melanoma, renal cell or head and neck cancer. With a range of roughly 23 to 90, age averaged roughly 61 years, and more than 75% were male. Prior therapy, whether anti-PD-1, anti-PD-L1 or anti-CTLA-4, was allowed, and more than 35% had some.

Trimming removed 0 bases from V and 3 bases from J; junction bases left unmatched: 2. The CDR3 totals 14 residues. Germline V gene lookup returns CDR1 LGHNA and CDR2 YSLEER. Produced via immunoSEQ multiplex PCR; TCRdb's table is partial and in-frame only. The sample comprises around 66,000 clones, 70% to 90% of which are singletons, and approximately 0.3% rests with the top ten. This sample comprised CD4+ or CD8+ T cells sorted from blood, obtained in a trial of the OX40 agonist ivuxolimab. The sequence came from an adult with an advanced solid tumor such as melanoma, head and neck, liver or kidney cancer. The V call is TRBV4-3, the J call TRBJ2-7; 7 positions match TRBD1. In DNA form, the CDR3 reads TGCGCCAGCAGCCAAGAGACAGGGTTCTACGAGCAGTACTTC. Amino acid sequence: CASSQETGFYEQYF.